These T cell receptor beta chains were read from a single sample in a study of shared clonotypes between healthy human individuals. TCRdb keeps only in-frame clones here, not all; method: immunoSEQ multiplex PCR. The table shows 560,000 or so clones, with roughly 95% occurring only once. The sequenced sample was naive CD8+ T cells sorted from blood. The origin of the receptors is a woman in her twenties or thirties in good health. CDR3s include the opening cysteine and the closing phenylalanine or tryptophan. A D gene is named only where the DNA matches it firmly. Clone size is stated in some rows and not others, as once, few, many or a class when expanded.

V	J	D	size	CDR3	DNA
TRBV7-9	TRBJ2-1	-	-	CASSLRTAEQFF	TGTGCCAGCAGCTTAAGAACGGCAGAGCAGTTCTTC
TRBV10-2	TRBJ1-3	TRBD1	once	CASSDTGQSSGNTIYF	TGCGCCAGCAGTGACACGGGACAGAGCTCTGGAAACACCATATATTTT
TRBV5-4	TRBJ1-5	-	-	CASSWDGNQPQHF	TGTGCCAGCAGCTGGGACGGGAATCAGCCCCAGCATTTT
TRBV4-1	TRBJ2-1	-	once	CASSQDLGGKESSYNEQFF	TGCGCCAGCAGCCAAGACCTGGGCGGTAAAGAGAGCTCCTACAATGAGCAGTTCTTC
TRBV7-2	TRBJ2-2	-	once	CASSHVGTGELFF	TGTGCCAGCAGCCACGTAGGGACCGGGGAGCTGTTTTTT
TRBV28	TRBJ1-2	TRBD1	-	CASSPTRQGASYGYTF	TGTGCCAGCAGCCCTACACGACAGGGGGCGTCCTATGGCTACACCTTC
TRBV30	TRBJ1-3	-	-	CAWGDISGNTIYF	TGTGCCTGGGGGGACATATCTGGAAACACCATATATTTT
TRBV28	TRBJ1-1	-	-	CASSFGGVTEAFF	TGTGCCAGCAGTTTTGGAGGGGTCACTGAAGCTTTCTTT
TRBV16	TRBJ2-2	-	-	CASSPDSVNTGELFF	TGTGCCAGCAGCCCGGACTCGGTAAACACCGGGGAGCTGTTTTTT
TRBV15	TRBJ1-4	-	-	CATSPGGTNYEKLFF	TGTGCCACCAGTCCGGGGGGGACCAATTATGAAAAACTGTTTTTT
TRBV7-9	TRBJ2-1	TRBD2	-	CASSLQFAGGNEQFF	TGTGCCAGCAGCTTACAGTTTGCGGGAGGTAATGAGCAGTTCTTC
TRBV6-5	TRBJ2-1	-	-	CASSPSTWGNEQFF	TGTGCCAGCAGTCCTTCGACGTGGGGGAATGAGCAGTTCTTC
TRBV6-6	TRBJ1-3	TRBD1	-	CASSSPDRVAENTIYF	TGTGCCAGCAGTTCCCCCGACAGGGTTGCCGAAAACACCATATATTTT
TRBV7-3	TRBJ2-1	-	once	CASEDSGSFRSYNEQFF	TGTGCCAGCGAGGACTCGGGCTCTTTCCGCTCCTACAATGAGCAGTTCTTC
TRBV6-5	TRBJ1-2	-	-	CASSYGGYGYTF	TGTGCCAGCAGTTACGGGGGTTATGGCTACACCTTC
TRBV28	TRBJ2-7	-	-	CASAQWGSDYEQYF	TGTGCCAGCGCCCAATGGGGTTCAGACTACGAGCAGTACTTC
TRBV29-1	TRBJ2-3	-	-	CSVEDVETGTDTQYF	TGCAGCGTTGAAGATGTGGAGACCGGCACAGATACGCAGTATTTT
TRBV28	TRBJ1-2	-	-	CASSFRPQGPGYTF	TGTGCCAGCAGTTTCCGCCCCCAGGGTCCAGGCTACACCTTC